This T cell receptor (beta chain) was documented in a study of T cell repertoires in cytomegalovirus infection. On the study more broadly: Public TCR beta signature analysis indicated the presence of both CMV infection and matching HLA type. General study findings and limits: Ex vivo responses were dominated by HLA-C-restricted CMV-specific TCR beta clonotypes. Carriers of CMV and the relevant HLA type were discriminated by public TCR beta frequency.

TCRdb passed the reads through MiXCR, listing each CDR3 protein once. The sample records about 490,000 distinct CDR3 sequences, about 25% being singletons. This clonotype was counted many times. As yet, its antigen is unknown. The V gene lost 4 bases and the J gene lost 0 bases, with 10 bases spanning the gap. Germline V CDR1 and CDR2: SGHTA, FQGNSA. This CDR3 has 15 residues. The sample comprised PBMCs. The V gene is TRBV7-2, the J gene TRBJ1-5; no reliable D call. This clonotype originated in a human donor in good health (CMV status not recorded). Some clones in this sample may be carry-over from other donors' samples. In DNA form, the CDR3 reads TGTGCCAGCAGCTCTATGGGGAATAGCAATCAGCCCCAGCATTTT. It encodes CASSSMGNSNQPQHF.